The rows below give T cell receptor beta chains drawn from one sample of a study of blood T cell repertoires in COVID-19. Only in-frame clones appear in the TCRdb table, and some are missing; sequencing was by immunoSEQ multiplex PCR. The data contain some 68,000 clones, 85% to 90% of them singletons. The material sequenced was peripheral blood. These receptors were taken from a man between 45 and 60 years old with active COVID-19. Both conserved end residues are part of each CDR3. A D gene is named only where the DNA matches it firmly.

TRBV6-5,TRBD1,TRBJ1-1,CASSRTGGMNTEAFF
TRBV7-9,TRBD1,TRBJ1-5,CASSHGRTGVDQPQHF
TRBV5-1,TRBD1,TRBJ2-3,CASSPGQVRVPDTQYF
TRBV9,TRBD2,TRBJ2-3,CASSVLGLAPTDTQYF
TRBV18,TRBD2,TRBJ2-3,CASSPPGGTSQDTQYF
TRBV2,.,TRBJ2-5,CASSGGFETQYF
TRBV5-5,.,TRBJ2-2,CASSLAISVNTGELFF
TRBV7-8,TRBD1,TRBJ2-5,CASSIRTGPETQYF
TRBV7-3,.,TRBJ2-1,CASSSPEGNEQFF
TRBV5-1,.,TRBJ2-3,CASSRTGMGTTDTQYF
TRBV6-7,.,TRBJ1-1,CASSYMIVVGLRGGTEAFF
TRBV4-1,.,TRBJ1-1,CASSQEVRLHLNTEAFF
TRBV5-4,.,TRBJ1-6,CASSRDSSYNSPLHF
TRBV30,.,TRBJ2-2,CAYQGGRELFF
TRBV5-1,.,TRBJ2-3,CASSSQGGTDTQYF
TRBV27,TRBD1,TRBJ2-7,CASSLRLGQGAYEQYF
TRBV2,.,TRBJ2-1,CASSDEVASQFF
TRBV3-1/TRBV3-2,.,TRBJ1-2,CASSPRGGGIYGYTF
TRBV5-1,TRBD1,TRBJ2-4,CASSSAGTGVNIQYF
TRBV6-5,.,TRBJ1-1,CASIVGGTEAFF
TRBV13,TRBD2,TRBJ2-1,CASSPRGGAYNEQFF
TRBV3-1/TRBV3-2,.,TRBJ1-6,CASSRTSLRGSPLHF
TRBV5-5,.,TRBJ2-2,CASTRGLGTGELFF
TRBV6-5,.,TRBJ1-2,CASSYSMRESYGYTF
TRBV5-1,TRBD2,TRBJ2-1,CASSLGLAGSGEQFF
TRBV5-6,.,TRBJ2-2,CASSLEFRNTGELFF
TRBV11-2,.,TRBJ2-2,CASSPRDINGELFF
TRBV7-2,TRBD1,TRBJ1-6,CASSFMDRINSPLHF
TRBV27,.,TRBJ1-2,CASSFSTDGQTYGYTF
TRBV12-3/TRBV12-4,.,TRBJ2-4,CASSQGSQNIQYF
TRBV7-9,.,TRBJ2-1,CASSPQPPGAGEQFF
TRBV3-1/TRBV3-2,.,TRBJ1-3,CASSQGTRSGNTIYF
TRBV7-9,TRBD1,TRBJ1-2,CASSLGTGNYGYTF
TRBV5-4,.,TRBJ2-3,CASSSEDSLSSAQYF
TRBV30,.,TRBJ1-2,CAWSGQVPRHGYTF
TRBV18,.,TRBJ2-3,CASSLDRGDTQYF
TRBV15,.,TRBJ1-6,CATSASGGYNSPLHF
TRBV2,.,TRBJ1-5,CASRNRDKNSNQPQHF
TRBV20-1,TRBD2,TRBJ2-7,CSAFSGGEQYF
TRBV15,TRBD1,TRBJ2-5,CATSSGTGGGEETQYF
TRBV18,TRBD1,TRBJ2-1,CASSATGGNEQFF
TRBV4-3,.,TRBJ2-2,CASSQVEVNTGELFF
TRBV30,.,TRBJ1-2,CAWSGGADGYTF
TRBV24-1,TRBD1,TRBJ1-4,CATNASNAPRGRREKLFF
TRBV9,TRBD1,TRBJ2-1,CASSRRAGGLSKSSYNEQFF
TRBV7-7,TRBD2,TRBJ2-5,CASSLGSSGSTETQYF
TRBV3-1/TRBV3-2,TRBD2,TRBJ2-5,CASRRLAEETQYF
TRBV3-1/TRBV3-2,TRBD1,TRBJ1-4,CASSPGQAAEKLFF
TRBV11-2,TRBD2,TRBJ2-1,CASRGLAGSNEQFF
TRBV19,TRBD1,TRBJ2-1,CASSSSDRGSYNEQFF